This TCR beta chain came from a study of OX40 agonist ivuxolimab in advanced cancers. Across the whole study: The patients' treatment was ivuxolimab, an agonistic anti-OX40 (CD134) antibody. Earlier treatment with anti-PD-1, anti-PD-L1 or anti-CTLA-4 was permitted, and 30% to 40% had received some. Those treated in dose escalation had hepatocellular carcinoma, melanoma, renal cell cancer or head and neck cancer. Study-level results: Expanded clones were, on average, more numerous in CD8+ T cells than in CD4+.

Of note for this clone: Antigen specificity is unknown.

Sequenced by immunoSEQ multiplex PCR; TCRdb stores in-frame clones only, minus some. The table has tens of thousands of clones, 80% to 85% seen once. Trimming shortened V by 0 bases and J by 5 bases, and 7 bases separated the two germline ends. The CDR3 has 13 amino acids. Germline V CDR1 and CDR2: SGHRS, YFSETQ. The chain combines TRBV5-1 with TRBJ2-3; D is uncertain. The sample consisted of CD4+ or CD8+ T cells sorted from blood, taken in a trial of the OX40 agonist ivuxolimab. This receptor was identified in an adult with an advanced solid tumor such as melanoma, head and neck, liver or kidney cancer. The CDR3 sequence is CASSLVPVDTQYF. The CDR3 DNA is TGCGCCAGCAGCTTGGTACCAGTAGATACGCAGTATTTT.